These T cell receptor beta chains were read from a single sample in a study of spatial heterogeneity in lung cancer. TCRdb re-called the 5' RACE reads with MiXCR, one entry per CDR3 protein. The sample yields tens of thousands of distinct CDR3 sequences, approximately 7% seen once. The specimen comprised PBMCs, sampled at surgery. These receptors all come from a female donor with early-stage non-small cell lung cancer. Both conserved end residues are part of each CDR3. The D gene is left open where the match is weak. Size is stated for part of the rows, as once, few or many counts, or as a class when the clone is expanded.

d_gene,v_gene,j_gene,abundance,CDR3nt,CDR3aa
NA,TRBV15,TRBJ2-5,many,TGTGCCACCAGCAGAGCCCGGTCCCAAGAGACCCAGTACTTC,CATSRARSQETQYF
NA,TRBV19,TRBJ1-4,few,TGTGCCAGTAGTAAGAACAGGGTGGGTGATGAAAAACTGTTTTTT,CASSKNRVGDEKLFF
TRBD1,TRBV20-1,TRBJ2-2,many,TGCAGTGCCCAACTGACAGGGTCTAGGGCCGGGGAGCTGTTTTTT,CSAQLTGSRAGELFF
NA,TRBV6-5,TRBJ2-3,many,TGTGCCAGCAGTTCGGGGCGACAGGTTCCTAGCACAGATACGCAGTATTTT,CASSSGRQVPSTDTQYF
TRBD1,TRBV29-1,TRBJ2-7,NA,TGCAGTTACCGGGACAGGAGCTCCTACGAGCAGTACTTT,CSYRDRSSYEQYF
NA,TRBV20-1,TRBJ2-3,few,TGCAGTGCGGGGGCCTCGACCACAGATACGCAGTATTTT,CSAGASTTDTQYF
NA,TRBV5-1,TRBJ2-5,few,TGCGCCAGCAGCTCCTCCTTTAGCGAAGAGACCCAGTACTTC,CASSSSFSEETQYF
TRBD1,TRBV19,TRBJ1-5,many,TGTGCCAGTAGTATAAGGCGACAGGGGGATCAGCCCCAGCATTTT,CASSIRRQGDQPQHF
NA,TRBV5-1,TRBJ2-7,many,TGCGCCAGCAGCCTCGACAGGACCTACGAGCAGTACTTC,CASSLDRTYEQYF
NA,TRBV20-1,TRBJ1-1,few,TGCAGTGCTAGAATCCCGGGACGTAGGAACACTGAAGCTTTCTTT,CSARIPGRRNTEAFF
NA,TRBV10-3,TRBJ1-1,many,TGTGCCATCAGTGAGGGGTTGGGCACTGAAGCTTTCTTT,CAISEGLGTEAFF
TRBD1,TRBV27,TRBJ1-2,few,TGTGCCAGCAGGCGGGACAGGTTTGGGAGCTACACCTTC,CASRRDRFGSYTF
NA,TRBV20-1,TRBJ1-2,many,TGCAGTGCTAGTCAGGGCTCCGACTATGGCTACACCTTC,CSASQGSDYGYTF
NA,TRBV6-6,TRBJ2-3,few,TGTGCCAGCCTTGGTGGGTCGACAGATACGCAGTATTTT,CASLGGSTDTQYF
NA,TRBV20-1,TRBJ2-7,few,TGCAGTGCCGCACCCGGGACGGACCGTTGGTACTTC,CSAAPGTDRWYF
TRBD2,TRBV28,TRBJ2-5,few,TGTGCCAGCAGTTTAGGCCGTTGGGGGGGGACGGAGACCCAGTACTTC,CASSLGRWGGTETQYF
NA,TRBV10-2,TRBJ2-3,many,TGCGCCAGCAGTGAAGGGCTTACCGATACGCAGTATTTT,CASSEGLTDTQYF
TRBD1,TRBV2,TRBJ2-1,many,TGTGCCAGCAGTGAACAGGGGGCGCACAATGAGCAGTTCTTC,CASSEQGAHNEQFF
NA,TRBV2,TRBJ2-3,few,TGTGCCACCTCCTCTACCTCTAGCACAGATACGCAGTATTTT,CATSSTSSTDTQYF
NA,TRBV6-2/TRBV6-3,TRBJ1-5,many,TGTGCCAGCACCCTGGCCCCCAATCAGCCCCAGCATTTT,CASTLAPNQPQHF
TRBD2,TRBV9,TRBJ2-1,NA,TGTGCCAGCAGCGTAGAGGCGGGGGGGCCAGGAGTCTTC,CASSVEAGGPGVF
TRBD2,TRBV28,TRBJ2-5,NA,TGTGCCAGCAGTGAGACAGCGGGGGGCCGCCAAGAGACCCAGTACTTC,CASSETAGGRQETQYF
NA,TRBV6-1,TRBJ2-3,many,TGTGCCAGCAGTGAAGTCTATACGCAGTATTTT,CASSEVYTQYF
NA,TRBV7-2,TRBJ1-5,many,TGTGCCAGCAGCGATCGGAATCAGCCCCAGCATTTT,CASSDRNQPQHF
TRBD1,TRBV29-1,TRBJ2-5,many,TGCAGCGTTGAAACAGGGGCGGAAGAGACCCAGTACTTC,CSVETGAEETQYF
NA,TRBV28,TRBJ2-4,many,TGTGCCAGCAGTTTGAGGAACTTAGCCAAAAACATTCAGTACTTC,CASSLRNLAKNIQYF
TRBD2,TRBV12-3/TRBV12-4,TRBJ2-3,many,TGTGCCAGCAGTTGGGGACCGCCTAGCGGGGGGGCCGGCGATACGCAGTATTTT,CASSWGPPSGGAGDTQYF
TRBD1,TRBV2,TRBJ2-2,NA,TGTGCCAGCAGTAACCGACAGGGGATGGGGACCGGGGAGCTGTTTTTT,CASSNRQGMGTGELFF
NA,TRBV6-1,TRBJ1-5,NA,TGTGCCAGCAGCGCCGGGAGCAGGGGAGGCAATCAGCCCCAGCATTTT,CASSAGSRGGNQPQHF
NA,TRBV12-3/TRBV12-4,TRBJ2-3,NA,TGTGCCAGCACCGTCACAGATACGCAGTATTTT,CASTVTDTQYF
TRBD1,TRBV5-5,TRBJ1-6,few,TGTGCCAGCAGCTTCCCGGACAGGGAATCACCCCTCCACTTT,CASSFPDRESPLHF
NA,TRBV10-2,TRBJ2-4,many,TGCGCCAGCAGTGCGCAGTTCCTAGCCAAAAACATTCAGTACTTC,CASSAQFLAKNIQYF
TRBD1,TRBV6-1,TRBJ1-1,few,TGTGCCAGCATCGCCCAGGGGGGTTACACTGAAGCTTTCTTT,CASIAQGGYTEAFF